This T cell receptor (beta chain) comes out of a study of blood T cell repertoires in COVID-19. Sequenced by immunoSEQ multiplex PCR; TCRdb stores in-frame clones only, minus some. The sample gives about 81,000 clones, roughly nine tenths of which show up once; about 5.2% is in the top ten. The TCR sequence derives from a woman older than 75 with active COVID-19. Input material: peripheral blood.

CDR3 DNA sequence: TGTGCCAGCAGAGTACAGGGTTGGGGAGAGACCCAGTACTTC. Translated, it gives CASRVQGWGETQYF. The chain couples TRBV28 to TRBJ2-5; TRBD1 might be the D (6 bases). In germline, CDR1 is MDHEN, CDR2 SYDVKM. The CDR3 runs to 14 residues. Trimming took off 6 bases at V and 4 bases at J, with 15 bases between the two ends.